Listed below are T cell receptor delta chains from one sample, sequenced in a study of gamma-delta T cells after stem cell transplantation. TCRdb reapplied CATT to the RT-PCR reads. The sample carries 13,000 or so delta-chain clones, roughly 30% recorded once. The material sequenced was gamma-delta T cells. The receptors shown here come from a human donor. It is not recorded whose cells these are; they may come from a transplant donor. The CDR3 runs from the conserved cysteine through the conserved F or W. Fields, in order: D gene, J gene, V gene, clone size, CDR3 DNA, CDR3 protein. D genes are given only for firm matches. Clone sizes are given selectively: once, few, many, or a class where the clone is expanded.

d_gene: .; j_gene: TRDJ2; v_gene: TRDV2; abundance: few; CDR3nt: TGTGCCTGTGACATGACGGCACAACTCTTCTTT; CDR3aa: CACDMTAQLFF
d_gene: .; j_gene: TRDJ1; v_gene: TRDV2; abundance: .; CDR3nt: TGTGCCTGTGACACGGGGGTATGCTGGGTGATTCCGGCCTCTTGCGATCCACTCATCTTT; CDR3aa: CACDTGVCWVIPASCDPLIF
d_gene: TRDD3; j_gene: TRDJ3; v_gene: TRDV1; abundance: .; CDR3nt: TGTGCTCTTGGGGATCTTCCTGGGGGATACCAGGCCCGGGACCCCCGACAGATGTTTTTC; CDR3aa: CALGDLPGGYQARDPRQMFF
d_gene: TRDD3; j_gene: TRDJ3; v_gene: TRDV2; abundance: .; CDR3nt: TGTGCCTGTGACACACCGTACTGGGGGATACGGAGCTCCTGGGACACCCGACAGATGTTTTTC; CDR3aa: CACDTPYWGIRSSWDTRQMFF
d_gene: TRDD3; j_gene: TRDJ3; v_gene: TRDV2; abundance: medium-sized; CDR3nt: TGTGCCTGTGATCCCCTCTACTGGGGGATACGGAGCTCCTGGGACACCCGACAGATGTTTTTC; CDR3aa: CACDPLYWGIRSSWDTRQMFF
d_gene: TRDD3; j_gene: TRDJ1; v_gene: TRDV1; abundance: .; CDR3nt: TGTGCTCTTGGGGCTGCCCTCCCACTACTGGGGGATAGGGACACCGATAAACTCATCTTT; CDR3aa: CALGAALPLLGDRDTDKLIF
d_gene: TRDD3; j_gene: TRDJ2; v_gene: TRDV2; abundance: .; CDR3nt: TGTGCCTGTGACAAGGTTACTGGGGGATACAGGACTTTGACAGCAAAACTCTTCTTT; CDR3aa: CACDKVTGGYRTLTAKLFF
d_gene: TRDD3; j_gene: TRDJ2; v_gene: TRDV1; abundance: few; CDR3nt: TGTGCTCTTCCCTCATCGGTACTGGGGGATACTTTGACAGCACAACTCTTCTTT; CDR3aa: CALPSSVLGDTLTAQLFF
d_gene: .; j_gene: TRDJ3; v_gene: TRDV3; abundance: few; CDR3nt: TGTGCCTACTGGCGCGGACCAATCCAAGGAACCTGGGACACCCGACAGATGTTTTTC; CDR3aa: CAYWRGPIQGTWDTRQMFF
d_gene: TRDD3; j_gene: TRDJ1; v_gene: TRDV1; abundance: few; CDR3nt: TGTGCTCTTGGGGTCCTCTCTGGGGATACTGACACCGATAAACTCATCTTT; CDR3aa: CALGVLSGDTDTDKLIF
d_gene: .; j_gene: TRDJ1; v_gene: TRDV1; abundance: .; CDR3nt: TGTGCTAGTGGGGACCTTACCTGCCTTATCACCGATAAACTCATCTTT; CDR3aa: CASGDLTCLITDKLIF
d_gene: TRDD3; j_gene: TRDJ1; v_gene: TRDV1; abundance: .; CDR3nt: TGTGCTCTTGGGGAATATTTATGCGGTGCCTTCCTACTGGGGGATACATCCATTCTCCCCTACACCGATAAGCTCATCTTT; CDR3aa: CALGEYLCGAFLLGDTSILPYTDKLIF
d_gene: .; j_gene: TRDJ1; v_gene: TRDV1; abundance: .; CDR3nt: TGTGCTCTTGGGGAACTTCCTCCCTACGTGGGGGCCCAACCGTACACCGATAAACTCATCTTT; CDR3aa: CALGELPPYVGAQPYTDKLIF
d_gene: TRDD3; j_gene: TRDJ2; v_gene: TRDV2; abundance: .; CDR3nt: TGTGCCTGTGACACACTGGGGGATACGCAGGGTGGGGAGACAGCACAACTCTTCTTT; CDR3aa: CACDTLGDTQGGETAQLFF
d_gene: TRDD3; j_gene: TRDJ1; v_gene: TRDV1; abundance: .; CDR3nt: TGTGCTCTTGGGGAACGGAGGCTCCCTCCCTGGGGGATACTTAGGACCGATAAACTCATCTTT; CDR3aa: CALGERRLPPWGILRTDKLIF